These 28 T cell receptor beta chains originate from one sample sequenced in a study of neurological immune-mediated disorders. TCRdb recomputed calls from the 5' RACE reads with MiXCR, one row per CDR3 protein. The sample consists of some 41,000 distinct CDR3 sequences, 2% to 3% of them appearing once. Sequencing was carried out using PBMCs. The receptors were gathered from a man under 40 with multiple sclerosis.

The sample holds many counts of this clonotype. V usage is TRBV5-1 and J usage is TRBJ2-3; D gene uncertain. Trimming took off 4 bases at V and 2 bases at J, with 2 bases between the two ends. CDR3 size: 11 residues. In germline, CDR1 is SGHRS, CDR2 YFSETQ. For the CDR3, the DNA is TGCGCCAGCAGCATCACAGATACGCAGTATTTT. Translating it yields CASSITDTQYF.

This clonotype was picked up many times. The rearrangement links TRBV24-1 to TRBJ2-7, with D maybe TRBD1 (5 bases). The length of the CDR3 is 17 residues. Trimming stripped 8 bases from V and 7 bases from J, with 29 bases between. Germline lookup yields CDR1 KGHDR and CDR2 SFDVKD. The CDR3 DNA follows: TGTGCCACCAATTGGACACCTCCCCGGACCGTTCCCCTGGAGCAGTACTTC. Its protein product is CATNWTPPRTVPLEQYF.

This clonotype was counted only a few times. The J gene is TRBJ2-5, the V gene TRBV12-3 or TRBV12-4; possible D gene TRBD1, 6 bases. The CDR3 covers 15 residues. V lost 1 base to trimming and J lost 5 bases, with 14 bases between them. CDR3 nucleotide sequence: TGTGCCAGCAGTTTAGTGGACAGAGATGGGGAGACCCAGTACTTC. Translating gives CASSLVDRDGETQYF.

The sample holds many counts of this clonotype. The CDR3: CSARDEARDITDTQYF. For the CDR3, the DNA is TGCAGTGCTAGAGATGAAGCCCGGGACATCACAGATACGCAGTATTTT. The chain is built from TRBV20-1 and TRBJ2-3, with TRBD1 as a possible D gene (6 bases). The germline V and J ends were trimmed by 0 bases and 2 bases, with 15 bases remaining between them. CDR1 is DFQATT and CDR2 is SNEGSKA in the germline V gene (reference sequence). CDR3 length: 16 residues.

This clonotype was detected only a few times. The V gene is TRBV5-1, the J gene TRBJ2-1; 7 bases are a match to TRBD2. Germline V gives CDR1 SGHRS, CDR2 YFSETQ. Trimming removed 3 bases from V and 6 bases from J; junction bases left unmatched: 12. CDR3 size: 16 residues. The CDR3 spells CASSSSGVGLRNEQFF. The CDR3, as DNA: TGCGCCAGCAGCTCCAGCGGGGTGGGACTCCGCAATGAGCAGTTCTTC.

This clonotype was detected ten times or more. V and J are TRBV6-2 or TRBV6-3 and TRBJ1-5; D might be TRBD1 (5 bases). The germline V and J ends were trimmed by 5 bases and 7 bases, with 15 bases remaining between them. This CDR3 is built from 14 residues. CDR1 and CDR2 (germline): MNHEY, SVGEGT. The CDR3 sequence is CASSGGSRVQPQHF. As DNA, the CDR3 is TGTGCCAGCAGTGGGGGATCTAGAGTGCAGCCCCAGCATTTT.

This clonotype was observed at least ten times. Written as DNA, the CDR3 is TGCAGTGCTAGATCCACAGGGAACGAGCAGTACTTC. This codes for CSARSTGNEQYF. V is TRBV20-1 and J is TRBJ2-7; a possible D gene is TRBD1 (6 bases). The CDR3 is made up of 12 amino acids. Trimming stripped 2 bases from V and 5 bases from J, with 10 bases between. Germline CDR1 reads DFQATT; CDR2 reads SNEGSKA (reference sequence).

This clonotype has a count of ten or more. V usage is TRBV7-2 and J usage is TRBJ2-2, with 10 bases that match TRBD2. V trimming: 5 bases; J trimming: 7 bases; junction bases outside the gene matches: 10. Germline loops: CDR1 SGHTA, CDR2 FQGNSA. This CDR3 has 16 residues. This chain's CDR3 is CASSGLAGEYNGELFF. CDR3 sequence (DNA): TGTGCCAGCAGCGGGCTAGCGGGAGAGTACAACGGGGAGCTGTTTTTT. The full variable domain, in which reference TRBV7-2 and TRBJ2-2 provide the parts outside the CDR3, is GAGVSQSPSNKVTEKGKDVELRCDPISGHTALYWYRQSLGQGLEFLIYFQGNSAPDKSGLPSDRFSAERTGGSVSTLTIQRTQQEDSAVYLCASSGLAGEYNGELFFGEGSRLTVL.

The V call is TRBV7-2, the J call TRBJ2-1; the D gene is possibly TRBD1 (8 bases). This CDR3 has 16 residues. Between the trimmed V and J ends, which lost 3 bases and 8 bases, there was a span of 20 bases. The V gene's germline CDR1 is SGHTA and CDR2 FQGNSA. The CDR3 protein is CASSLGGQGGTDEQFF. DNA for the CDR3: TGTGCCAGCAGCTTGGGCGGACAGGGAGGGACGGATGAGCAGTTCTTC.

The CDR3 nucleotides read TGTGCCAGCAGGCTCGGTAGGGGGTACGGTGAAGCTTTCTTT. This sequence encodes CASRLGRGYGEAFF. This chain joins TRBV12-3 or TRBV12-4 and TRBJ1-1, with TRBD1 as a possible D gene (6 bases). V gave up 6 bases and J gave up 7 bases, with 18 bases separating them. The CDR3 has 14 residues.

This chain connects TRBV12-3 or TRBV12-4 to TRBJ2-1; D tentatively reads TRBD1 or TRBD2 (6 bases each). The V end lost 5 bases, the J end lost 3 bases, and 11 bases lay between the germline ends. The CDR3 extends over 14 amino acids. The CDR3 DNA reads TGTGCCAGCAGTCTCCGGGGGCACTACAATGAGCAGTTCTTC. As protein: CASSLRGHYNEQFF.

This clonotype was counted ten times or more. The chain is built from TRBV7-2 and TRBJ2-6; D call uncertain. V was clipped by 3 bases and J by 0 bases, with 3 bases between them. Per the germline V gene, CDR1 is SGHTA and CDR2 is FQGNSA. The CDR3 loop spans 14 amino acids. Here the CDR3 DNA reads TGTGCCAGCAGCTTCGGCTCTGGGGCCAACGTCCTGACTTTC. It encodes CASSFGSGANVLTF.

The table lists this clonotype with many counts. The rearrangement joins TRBV12-3 or TRBV12-4 to TRBJ2-3; 8 bases are shared with TRBD1. The CDR3 has 15 residues. Trimming at V came to 2 bases and at J to 4 bases, leaving 5 bases not matched to a gene. The CDR3 loop is CASSLTGQGSDTQYF. The CDR3 DNA sequence: TGTGCCAGCAGTTTAACCGGACAGGGCTCAGATACGCAGTATTTT.

This clonotype was recorded at least ten times. The J gene is TRBJ1-1, the V gene TRBV20-1, with 7 bases that match TRBD1. The CDR3 totals 13 residues. The trim removed 7 bases at V and 6 bases at J, leaving 11 bases unmatched. Germline assignment: CDR1 DFQATT and CDR2 SNEGSKA (reference sequence). The CDR3 spells CSGASQGYSEAFF. CDR3 in DNA: TGCAGTGGGGCCTCACAGGGGTATTCTGAAGCTTTCTTT.

This clonotype was detected many times. This chain connects TRBV12-3 or TRBV12-4 to TRBJ2-1; 10 bases are a match to TRBD2. V shed 8 bases and J 1 base; nucleotides not matched to a gene: 5. The CDR3 runs 15 residues. DNA of the CDR3: TGTGCCAGCCTAGCGGGAGTCGGTTCCTACAATGAGCAGTTCTTC. Amino acids: CASLAGVGSYNEQFF.

The chain joins TRBV28 to TRBJ2-7, with D unresolved. The CDR3 runs to 14 residues. Deletions cut 7 bases from V and 2 bases from J, with 15 bases between. CDR1 and CDR2 from the germline V gene are MDHEN and SYDVKM. The CDR3 DNA reads TGTGCCAGCACCCTCCCCGACGGACCCTACGAGCAGTACTTC. Its protein product is CASTLPDGPYEQYF.

A word on this clonotype: One base away lies a much larger clone, so this may be a sequencing read error. The chain couples TRBV4-1 to TRBJ2-3; possible D gene TRBD1, 6 bases. From germline, CDR1 is MGHRA and CDR2 YSYEKL. Trimming pared 1 base from V and 4 bases from J, leaving 12 bases between. The CDR3 length is 15 residues. CDR3 residues: CASSQAGGFPDTQYF. The CDR3 DNA sequence: TGCGCCAGCAGCCAAGCTGGGGGCTTCCCAGATACGCAGTATTTT.

This clonotype was detected many times. The chain combines TRBV5-1 with TRBJ1-1; D gene uncertain. Germline CDR1 SGHRS, CDR2 YFSETQ. The V and J ends lost 2 bases and 8 bases respectively, with 10 bases between them. This CDR3 has 12 amino acids. The CDR3 spells CASSLTSGEAFF. The CDR3 coding sequence is TGCGCCAGCAGCTTAACGAGCGGAGAAGCTTTCTTT.

This clonotype was observed many times. The chain links TRBV4-2 to TRBJ1-1; 8 bases fit TRBD1. V shed 4 bases and J 1 base; nucleotides not matched to a gene: 11. The germline gives CDR1 LGHNA, CDR2 YNFKEQ. The CDR3 covers 17 residues. CDR3 region: CASSLSPQGATNTEAFF. The DNA of the CDR3 is TGTGCCAGCAGCCTCAGCCCCCAGGGGGCAACGAACACTGAAGCTTTCTTT.

In its sample, this clonotype was seen many times. This sequence joins TRBV18 and TRBJ1-1; unclear D gene. The length of the CDR3 is 14 residues. V was shortened by 5 bases and J by 1 base, with 11 bases between the two germline ends. Germline V gene lookup returns CDR1 KGHSH and CDR2 LQKENI. The CDR3 protein is CASSDGPGNTEAFF. In DNA form, the CDR3 reads TGTGCCAGCTCAGACGGACCGGGGAACACTGAAGCTTTCTTT.

There are many counts of this clonotype. This chain joins TRBV20-1 and TRBJ2-3, with 12 bases that match TRBD2. Germline assignment: CDR1 DFQATT and CDR2 SNEGSKA (reference sequence). Trimming at V came to 5 bases and at J to 6 bases, leaving 3 bases not matched to a gene. There are 13 residues in the CDR3. The CDR3 DNA reads TGCAGTGCTCTAGCGGGAGGGAGTGATACGCAGTATTTT. This encodes CSALAGGSDTQYF.

This clonotype showed up many times. The V call is TRBV5-1, the J call TRBJ1-2, with 11 bases that match TRBD1. The CDR3 is 17 amino acids. The germline CDR1 and CDR2 sequences are SGHRS and YFSETQ. Trimming removed 5 bases from V and 3 bases from J; junction bases left unmatched: 12. In DNA, the CDR3 is TGCGCCAGCAGTCCCGGGACAGGGGGATATAAGGACTATGGCTACACCTTC. Protein product: CASSPGTGGYKDYGYTF.

This clonotype was seen at least ten times. The chain couples TRBV28 to TRBJ2-1; 11 nucleotides line up with TRBD2. There are 13 residues in the CDR3. After removal of 10 bases from V and 3 bases from J, the junction contained 2 bases not matched to a gene. Looked up from germline, CDR1 is MDHEN and CDR2 is SYDVKM. CDR3 sequence: CAITSGSYNEQFF. The CDR3 DNA follows: TGTGCCATAACTAGCGGGAGCTACAATGAGCAGTTCTTC.

There are many counts of this clonotype. This chain uses TRBV24-1 with TRBJ1-1; D gene ambiguous. Germline V lookup: CDR1 KGHDR, CDR2 SFDVKD. V was clipped by 12 bases and J by 1 base, with 20 bases between them. The CDR3 consists of 15 residues. As DNA, the CDR3 is TGTGCCTCCCCACGTTTCGGGGTAGGGAACACTGAAGCTTTCTTT. This translates into CASPRFGVGNTEAFF.

This clonotype occurred many times. The chain links TRBV20-1 to TRBJ2-5; 7 positions agree with TRBD2. Trimming cost V 6 bases and J 5 bases; bases outside gene matches: 15. Per germline, CDR1 DFQATT and CDR2 SNEGSKA (reference sequence). The CDR3 covers 15 residues. CDR3 nucleotides: TGCAGTGCCGGGGTGGAGCGGGGTATGGGGGAGACCCAGTACTTC. Translation: CSAGVERGMGETQYF.

This clonotype showed up many times. V is TRBV6-5 and J is TRBJ1-1; D is unresolved. Trimming pared 7 bases from V and 0 bases from J, leaving 9 bases between. Germline CDR1 and CDR2: MNHEY and SVGAGI. The length of the CDR3 is 13 residues. CDR3 DNA sequence: TGTGCCAGCAAACCCTACGTGAACACTGAAGCTTTCTTT. Its translation is CASKPYVNTEAFF.

This clonotype was observed at least ten times. The rearrangement links TRBV25-1 to TRBJ2-3, with D perhaps TRBD1 or TRBD2 (6 bases each). Between the trimmed V and J ends, which lost 8 bases and 5 bases, there was a span of 17 bases. Looked up from germline, CDR1 is MGHDK and CDR2 is SYGVNS. The CDR3 has 14 residues. The CDR3 region has the DNA TGTGCCAGCGAGGGTGGGGGGCTTGGAGATACGCAGTATTTT. Protein: CASEGGGLGDTQYF. The full variable domain, in which reference TRBV25-1 and TRBJ2-3 provide the parts outside the CDR3, is EADIYQTPRYLVIGTGKKITLECSQTMGHDKMYWYQQDPGMELHLIHYSYGVNSTEKGDLSSESTVSRIRTEHFPLTLESARPSHTSQYLCASEGGGLGDTQYFGPGTRLTVL.

Ten or more counts support this clonotype. The chain is built from TRBV4-1 and TRBJ1-1; D remains ambiguous. CDR3 length equals 13 residues. The germline V gene has CDR1 MGHRA and CDR2 YSYEKL. Between the trimmed V and J ends, which lost 2 bases and 4 bases, there was a span of 8 bases. The chain's CDR3 is CASSQILGTEAFF. Here the CDR3 DNA reads TGCGCCAGCAGCCAAATCTTAGGCACTGAAGCTTTCTTT.